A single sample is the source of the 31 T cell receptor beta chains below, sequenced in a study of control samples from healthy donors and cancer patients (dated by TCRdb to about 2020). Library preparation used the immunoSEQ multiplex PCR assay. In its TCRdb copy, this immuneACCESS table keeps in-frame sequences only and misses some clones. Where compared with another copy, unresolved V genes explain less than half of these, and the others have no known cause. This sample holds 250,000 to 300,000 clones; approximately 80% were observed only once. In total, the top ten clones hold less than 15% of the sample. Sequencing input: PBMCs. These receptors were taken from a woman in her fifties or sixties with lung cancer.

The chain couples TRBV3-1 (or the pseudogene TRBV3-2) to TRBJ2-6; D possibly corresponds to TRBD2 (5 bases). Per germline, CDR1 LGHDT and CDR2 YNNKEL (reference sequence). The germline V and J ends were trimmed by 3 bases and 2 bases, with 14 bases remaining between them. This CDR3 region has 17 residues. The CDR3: CASSHLWAGTGANVLTF. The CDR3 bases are TGTGCCAGCAGCCATCTCTGGGCCGGGACTGGGGCCAACGTCCTGACTTTC.

The CDR3 is CASSKACGRSNQPQHF. CDR3 nucleotides: TGTGCCAGCAGCAAAGCTTGCGGTCGAAGCAATCAGCCCCAGCATTTT. This rearrangement joins TRBV21-1 to TRBJ1-5. TRBV21-1 is a pseudogene. This CDR3 spans 16 amino acids.

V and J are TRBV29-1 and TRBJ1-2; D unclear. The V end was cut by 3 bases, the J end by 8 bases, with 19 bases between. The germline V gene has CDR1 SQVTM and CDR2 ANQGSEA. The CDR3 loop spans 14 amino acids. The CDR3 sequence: CSVDLGAESGGYTF. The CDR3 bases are TGCAGCGTTGATCTGGGAGCGGAGTCGGGCGGCTACACCTTC. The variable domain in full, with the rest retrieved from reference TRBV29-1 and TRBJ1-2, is SAVISQKPSRDICQRGTSLTIQCQVDSQVTMMFWYRQQPGQSLTLIATANQGSEATYESGFVIDKFPISRPNLTFSTLTVSNMSPEDSSIYLCSVDLGAESGGYTFGSGTRLTVV.

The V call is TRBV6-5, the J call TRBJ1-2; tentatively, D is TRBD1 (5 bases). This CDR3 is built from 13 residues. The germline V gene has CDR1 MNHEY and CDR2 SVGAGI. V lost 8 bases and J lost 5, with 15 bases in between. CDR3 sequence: CASGQGPGYGYTF. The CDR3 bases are TGTGCCAGCGGGCAGGGTCCGGGATATGGCTACACCTTC.

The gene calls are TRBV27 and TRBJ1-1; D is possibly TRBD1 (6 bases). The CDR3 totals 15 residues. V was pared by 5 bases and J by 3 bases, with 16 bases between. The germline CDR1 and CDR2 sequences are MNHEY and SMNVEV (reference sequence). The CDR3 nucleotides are TGTGCCAGCAGTCTTTACAGGGTGAGGCACACTGAAGCTTTCTTT. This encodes CASSLYRVRHTEAFF.

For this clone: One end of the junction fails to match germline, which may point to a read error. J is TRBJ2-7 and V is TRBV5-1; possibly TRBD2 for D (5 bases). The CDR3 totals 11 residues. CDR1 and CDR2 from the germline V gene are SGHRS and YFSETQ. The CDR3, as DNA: TGCGCCAGCAGCTTGCCCCCCCAGAGGGACTTC. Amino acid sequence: CASSLPPQRDF.

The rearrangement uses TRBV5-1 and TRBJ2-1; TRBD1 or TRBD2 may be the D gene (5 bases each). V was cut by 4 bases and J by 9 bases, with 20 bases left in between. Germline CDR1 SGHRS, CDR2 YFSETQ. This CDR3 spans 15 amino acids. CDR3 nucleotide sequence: TGCGCCAGCAGCCCTGGGCAACTCGGGGCCTCTGAGCAGTTCTTC. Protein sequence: CASSPGQLGASEQFF.

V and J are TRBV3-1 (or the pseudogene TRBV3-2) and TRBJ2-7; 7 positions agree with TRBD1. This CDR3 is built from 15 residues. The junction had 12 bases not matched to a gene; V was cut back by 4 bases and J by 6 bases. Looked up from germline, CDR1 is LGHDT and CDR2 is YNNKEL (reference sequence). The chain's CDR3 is CASSLVAGGGVEQYF. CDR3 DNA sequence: TGTGCCAGCAGCCTGGTGGCAGGGGGTGGGGTCGAGCAGTACTTC.

In DNA, the CDR3 is TGCAGCGTTGAAACCCTAGCGGGAGTGCAGGGTGAGCAGTTCTTC. As protein: CSVETLAGVQGEQFF. This chain uses TRBV29-1 with TRBJ2-1, with 10 bases lining up with TRBD2. Germline V gene sequence: CDR1 SQVTM, CDR2 ANQGSEA. The CDR3 spans 15 residues. The ends lost 2 bases at V and 9 bases at J; junction bases unmatched: 10.

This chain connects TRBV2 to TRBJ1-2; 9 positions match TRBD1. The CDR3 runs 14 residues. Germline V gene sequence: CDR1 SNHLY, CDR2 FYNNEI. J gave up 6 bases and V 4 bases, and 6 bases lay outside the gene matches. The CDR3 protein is CASSAMRTGDGYTF. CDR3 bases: TGTGCCAGCAGTGCTATGAGGACAGGGGATGGCTACACCTTC.

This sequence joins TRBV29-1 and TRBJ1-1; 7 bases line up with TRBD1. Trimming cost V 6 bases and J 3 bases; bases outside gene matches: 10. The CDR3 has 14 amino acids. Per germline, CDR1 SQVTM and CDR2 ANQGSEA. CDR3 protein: CSVTTQGLHTEAFF. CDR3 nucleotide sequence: TGCAGCGTCACAACACAGGGGTTGCACACTGAAGCTTTCTTT.

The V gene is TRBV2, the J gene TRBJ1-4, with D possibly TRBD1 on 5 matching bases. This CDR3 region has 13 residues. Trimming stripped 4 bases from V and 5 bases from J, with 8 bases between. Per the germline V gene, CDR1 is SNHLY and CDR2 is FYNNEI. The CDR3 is CASSAGANEKLFF. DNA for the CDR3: TGTGCCAGCAGTGCTGGGGCCAATGAAAAACTGTTTTTT.

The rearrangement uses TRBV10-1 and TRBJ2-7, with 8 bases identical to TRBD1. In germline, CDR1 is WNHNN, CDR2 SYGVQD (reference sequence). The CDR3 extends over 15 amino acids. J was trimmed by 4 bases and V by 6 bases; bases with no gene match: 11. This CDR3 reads CASSCRRGRIYEQYF. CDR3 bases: TGCGCCAGCAGCTGTCGCAGGGGGCGAATTTACGAGCAGTACTTC.

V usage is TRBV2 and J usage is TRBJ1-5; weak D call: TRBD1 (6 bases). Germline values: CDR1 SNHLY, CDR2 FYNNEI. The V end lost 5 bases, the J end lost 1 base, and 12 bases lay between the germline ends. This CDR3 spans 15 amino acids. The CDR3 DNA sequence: TGTGCCAGCAGTTCACAGGGAATGAGCAATCAGCCCCAGCATTTT. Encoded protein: CASSSQGMSNQPQHF.

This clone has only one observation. CDR3 nucleotide sequence: TGTGCCAGCAGTTACTCGGGGTCGGGGACGCAGCCCCAGCATTTT. Translating it yields CASSYSGSGTQPQHF. The V gene is TRBV6-5, the J gene TRBJ1-5, with D possibly TRBD1 on 5 matching bases. The CDR3 extends over 15 amino acids. V dropped 0 bases and J dropped 7 bases, with 13 bases sitting between them. Germline CDR1 and CDR2: MNHEY and SVGAGI.

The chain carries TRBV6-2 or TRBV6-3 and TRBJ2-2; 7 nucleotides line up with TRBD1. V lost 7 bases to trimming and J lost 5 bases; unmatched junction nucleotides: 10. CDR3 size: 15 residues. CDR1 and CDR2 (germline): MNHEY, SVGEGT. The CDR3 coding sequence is TGTGCCAGCACCCCGGGACAGACTGCAACCGGGGAGCTGTTTTTT. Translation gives CASTPGQTATGELFF.

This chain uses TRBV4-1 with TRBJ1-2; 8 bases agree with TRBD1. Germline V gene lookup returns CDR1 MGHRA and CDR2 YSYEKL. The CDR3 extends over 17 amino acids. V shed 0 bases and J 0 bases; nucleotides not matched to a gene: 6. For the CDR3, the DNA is TGCGCCAGCAGCCAAGATCAGGGGGCGCCTCCTAACTATGGCTACACCTTC. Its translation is CASSQDQGAPPNYGYTF.

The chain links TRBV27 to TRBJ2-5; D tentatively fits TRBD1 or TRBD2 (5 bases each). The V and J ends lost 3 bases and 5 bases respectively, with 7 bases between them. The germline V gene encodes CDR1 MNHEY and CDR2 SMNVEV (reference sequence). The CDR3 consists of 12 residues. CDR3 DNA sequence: TGTGCCAGCAGTTTCTGGGGGGAGACCCAGTACTTC. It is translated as CASSFWGETQYF.

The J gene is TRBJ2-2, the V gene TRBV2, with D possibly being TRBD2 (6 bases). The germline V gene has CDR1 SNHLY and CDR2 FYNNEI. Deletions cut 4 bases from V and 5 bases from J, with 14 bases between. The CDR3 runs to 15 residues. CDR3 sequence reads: CASSGGLLGTGELFF. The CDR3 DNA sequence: TGTGCCAGCAGTGGGGGACTCCTCGGGACCGGGGAGCTGTTTTTT.

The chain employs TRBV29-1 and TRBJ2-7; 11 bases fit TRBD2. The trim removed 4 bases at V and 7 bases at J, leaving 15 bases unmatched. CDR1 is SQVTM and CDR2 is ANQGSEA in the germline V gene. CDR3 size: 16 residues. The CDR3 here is CSVAAGIAGGPREQYF. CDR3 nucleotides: TGCAGCGTTGCGGCTGGGATAGCGGGAGGGCCGAGGGAGCAGTACTTC.

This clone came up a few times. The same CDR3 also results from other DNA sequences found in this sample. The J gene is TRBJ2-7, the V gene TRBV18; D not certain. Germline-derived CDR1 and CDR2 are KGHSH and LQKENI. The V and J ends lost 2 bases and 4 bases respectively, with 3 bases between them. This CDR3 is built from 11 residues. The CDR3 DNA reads TGTGCCAGCTCACCAGGGTACGAGCAGTACTTC. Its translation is CASSPGYEQYF.

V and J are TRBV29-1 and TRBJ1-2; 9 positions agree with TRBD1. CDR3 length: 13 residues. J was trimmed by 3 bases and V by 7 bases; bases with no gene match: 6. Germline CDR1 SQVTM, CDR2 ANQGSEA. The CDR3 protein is CSAKRQGDYGYTF. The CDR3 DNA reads TGCAGCGCTAAACGACAGGGGGACTATGGCTACACCTTC.

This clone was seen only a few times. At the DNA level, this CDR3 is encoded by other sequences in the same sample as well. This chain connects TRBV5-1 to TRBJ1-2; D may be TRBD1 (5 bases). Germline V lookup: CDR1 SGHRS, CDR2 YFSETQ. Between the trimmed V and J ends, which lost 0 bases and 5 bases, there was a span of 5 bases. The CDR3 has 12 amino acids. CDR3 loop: CASSLAGYGYTF. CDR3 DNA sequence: TGCGCCAGCAGCTTGGCAGGGTATGGCTACACCTTC.

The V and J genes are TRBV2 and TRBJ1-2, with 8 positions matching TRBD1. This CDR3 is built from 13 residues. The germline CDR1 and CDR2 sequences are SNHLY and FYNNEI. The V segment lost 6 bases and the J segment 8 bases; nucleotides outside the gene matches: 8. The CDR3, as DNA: TGTGCCAGCAGCCGGGGGACAGGATCGGGCTACACCTTC. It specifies CASSRGTGSGYTF.

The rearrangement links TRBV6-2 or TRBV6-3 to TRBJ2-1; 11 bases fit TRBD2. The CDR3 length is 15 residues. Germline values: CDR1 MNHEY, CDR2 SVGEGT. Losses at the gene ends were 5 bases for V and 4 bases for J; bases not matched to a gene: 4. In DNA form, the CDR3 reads TGTGCCAGCAGTACCCTAGCGGGAGGATACAATGAGCAGTTCTTC. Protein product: CASSTLAGGYNEQFF.

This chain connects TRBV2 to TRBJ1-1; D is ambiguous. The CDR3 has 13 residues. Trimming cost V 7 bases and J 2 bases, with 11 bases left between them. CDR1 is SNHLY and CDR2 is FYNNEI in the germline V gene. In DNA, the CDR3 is TGTGCCAGCATCGCGAATCCAAACACTGAAGCTTTCTTT. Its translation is CASIANPNTEAFF.

The CDR3 DNA sequence: TGCACCAGCAGCCAAGGCCTGGGTAGCGGGGCTAACAGCTCCTACAATGAGCAGTTCTTC. This translates into CTSSQGLGSGANSSYNEQFF. The chain employs TRBV1 and TRBJ2-1; TRBD2 was called by the table and not checked on the DNA. TRBV1 is shown as a pseudogene. The CDR3 extends over 20 amino acids.

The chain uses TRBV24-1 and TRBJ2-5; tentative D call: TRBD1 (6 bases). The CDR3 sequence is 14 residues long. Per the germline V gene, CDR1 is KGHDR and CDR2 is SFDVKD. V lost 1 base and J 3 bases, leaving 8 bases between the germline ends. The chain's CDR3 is CATSDFTGKETQYF. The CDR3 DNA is TGTGCCACCAGTGATTTTACAGGGAAAGAGACCCAGTACTTC.

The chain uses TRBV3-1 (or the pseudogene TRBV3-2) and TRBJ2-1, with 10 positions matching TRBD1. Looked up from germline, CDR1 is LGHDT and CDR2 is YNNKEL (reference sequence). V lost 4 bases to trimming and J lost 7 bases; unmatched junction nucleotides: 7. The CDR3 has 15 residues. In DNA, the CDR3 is TGTGCCAGCAGCCCCCGGGACAGGGGAATAAATGAGCAGTTCTTC. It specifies CASSPRDRGINEQFF.

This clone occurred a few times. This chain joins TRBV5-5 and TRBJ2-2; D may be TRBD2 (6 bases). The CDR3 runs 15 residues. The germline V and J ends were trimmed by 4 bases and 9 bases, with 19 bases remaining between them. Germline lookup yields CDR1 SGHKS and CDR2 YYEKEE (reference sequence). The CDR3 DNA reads TGTGCCAGCAGCCCACTATTGCGGGGTAGCCGGGAGCTGTTTTTT. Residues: CASSPLLRGSRELFF.

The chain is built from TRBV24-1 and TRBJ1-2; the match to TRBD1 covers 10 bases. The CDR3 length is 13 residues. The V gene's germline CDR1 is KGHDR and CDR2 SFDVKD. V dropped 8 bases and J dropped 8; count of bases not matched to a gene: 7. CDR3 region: CATKGDRGNGYTF. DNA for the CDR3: TGTGCCACCAAGGGGGACAGGGGAAACGGCTACACCTTC.